The present T cell receptor beta chain was sequenced within a study of radiation and T cells in renal cell carcinoma. Study-wide findings and caveats: Top tumor clonotypes rose in blood 2 weeks post-radiation, then contracted.

Described time point: blood 4 weeks post-SBRT, at nephrectomy. This sample's treatment: 15 Gy SBRT to primary tumor, nephrectomy 4 weeks later. Nephrectomy followed 15 Gy stereotactic body radiation by 4 weeks. Blood was sampled at baseline, 2 weeks and 4 weeks after SBRT. The patient's renal cell carcinoma had clear cell pathology. The count of this clone is one. The antigen remains unidentified. Here immunoSEQ multiplex PCR was the method, and the copy in TCRdb shows in-frame clones only, minus some. The table has some 100,000 clones, around 80% seen once; the top ten hold approximately 7.8%. Material: blood, obtained from a patient whose treatment included radiotherapy and nephrectomy. This clonotype was sampled from a man aged 55 to 70 with renal cell carcinoma.

DNA for the CDR3: TGCGCCAGCAGCCTGGGACTAGCGGGAGGTTACACCGGGGAGCTGTTTTTT. Translated, it gives CASSLGLAGGYTGELFF. This sequence joins TRBV5-1 and TRBJ2-2; TRBD2 agrees at 15 bases. This CDR3 is 17 amino acids long. Germline lookup yields CDR1 SGHRS and CDR2 YFSETQ. Losses at the gene ends were 4 bases for V and 3 bases for J; bases not matched to a gene: 4.